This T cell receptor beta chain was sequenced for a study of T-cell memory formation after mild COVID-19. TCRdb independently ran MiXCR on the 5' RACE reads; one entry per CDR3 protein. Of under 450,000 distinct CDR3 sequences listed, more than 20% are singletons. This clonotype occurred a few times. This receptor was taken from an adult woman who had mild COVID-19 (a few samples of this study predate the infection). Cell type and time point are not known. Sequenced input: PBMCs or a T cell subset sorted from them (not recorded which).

The CDR3 protein is CATDAGVSFNEQFF. The CDR3 coding sequence is TGTGCCACAGACGCTGGGGTATCCTTTAATGAGCAGTTCTTC. This chain links TRBV10-3 with TRBJ2-1, with D hard to call. The CDR3 runs 14 residues. Looked up from germline, CDR1 is ENHRY and CDR2 is SYGVKD. The V and J ends lost 10 bases and 7 bases respectively, with 20 bases between them.